The 21 T cell receptor beta chains below all came from one sample that was sequenced in a study of T cells in Graves' hyperthyroidism and ophthalmopathy. Amplified TCR beta CDR3 regions derived from RNA transcripts. The study used the HTBI primer set for a first-round RT-PCR of the TCR CDR3. TCRdb itself ran the multiplex PCR reads through MiXCR, one entry per CDR3 protein. The table shows fewer than 350,000 distinct CDR3 sequences, with 18% occurring only once. Sequencing was carried out using blood. These receptors came from a woman aged 40 to 50 with Graves' ophthalmopathy.

The chain has TRBV20-1 and TRBJ2-4; the D is unclear. The V end lost 5 bases, the J end lost 0 bases, and 8 bases lay between the germline ends. CDR1 and CDR2 (germline): DFQATT, SNEGSKA (reference sequence). The CDR3 has 13 amino acids. The chain's CDR3 is CSARDGAKNIQYF. The CDR3 DNA reads TGCAGTGCTCGTGACGGAGCCAAAAACATTCAGTACTTC.

In this sample, this clonotype turned up many times. V usage is TRBV30 and J usage is TRBJ1-1; D is ambiguous. This CDR3 contains 13 residues. The V end lost 0 bases, the J end lost 6 bases, and 11 bases lay between the germline ends. Germline V gene sequence: CDR1 GTSNPN, CDR2 SVGIG (reference sequence). In nucleotides, the CDR3 is TGTGCCTGGAGTGTACTAGGAGGACCTGAAGCTTTCTTT. Encoded protein: CAWSVLGGPEAFF.

This clonotype was recorded at least ten times. The chain carries TRBV20-1 and TRBJ2-2; D may be TRBD2 (6 bases). The CDR3 is 17 residues long. Trimming removed 0 bases from V and 2 bases from J, with 16 bases in between. Germline lookup yields CDR1 DFQATT and CDR2 SNEGSKA (reference sequence). As DNA, the CDR3 is TGCAGTGCTAGAGATGTTTTCTGGGGGGATAACACCGGGGAGCTGTTTTTT. Translation: CSARDVFWGDNTGELFF.

In its sample, this clonotype was seen many times. This rearrangement joins TRBV4-3 to TRBJ1-1; 7 bases line up with TRBD1. V shed 2 bases and J 0 bases; nucleotides not matched to a gene: 3. This CDR3 is built from 15 residues. Germline V gene lookup returns CDR1 LGHNA and CDR2 YSLEER. The DNA for the CDR3 is TGCGCCAGCAGCCAAACGACAGGGATGAACACTGAAGCTTTCTTT. Amino acid sequence: CASSQTTGMNTEAFF.

This clonotype showed up many times. The rearrangement joins TRBV12-3 or TRBV12-4 to TRBJ1-5, with TRBD1 as a possible D gene (6 bases). Trimming left V 5 bases short and J 5 bases short, with 13 bases between. The CDR3 length is 14 residues. The CDR3 bases are TGTGCCAGCAGTGAACAGGGAGTATATCAGCCCCAGCATTTT. Residues: CASSEQGVYQPQHF.

The sample holds many counts of this clonotype. V usage is TRBV24-1 and J usage is TRBJ2-7; D is unresolved. V lost 1 base, J lost 5 bases, and 8 bases lay in between. There are 13 residues in the CDR3. Looked up from germline, CDR1 is KGHDR and CDR2 is SFDVKD. CDR3 amino acids: CATSDFGRDEQYF. For the CDR3, the DNA is TGTGCCACCAGTGATTTTGGCAGAGACGAGCAGTACTTC.

This clonotype was counted at least ten times. This CDR3 reads CASSLDPGPNYGYTF. Here the CDR3 DNA reads TGCGCCAGCAGCCTCGACCCAGGGCCAAACTATGGCTACACCTTC. The J gene is TRBJ1-2, the V gene TRBV4-1; TRBD1 might be the D (5 bases). This CDR3 has 15 residues. Germline V gives CDR1 MGHRA, CDR2 YSYEKL. Trimming shortened V by 4 bases and J by 2 bases, and 14 bases separated the two germline ends.

In its sample, this clonotype was seen a few times. The chain recombines TRBV28 with TRBJ2-5, with a possible D match to TRBD1 (6 bases). The V and J ends lost 3 bases and 7 bases respectively, with 21 bases between them. There are 16 residues in the CDR3. The germline gives CDR1 MDHEN, CDR2 SYDVKM. CDR3 amino acids: CASSFPRTAQDGTQYF. The CDR3 DNA reads TGTGCCAGCAGTTTCCCCCGGACAGCCCAGGATGGGACCCAGTACTTC.

The chain carries TRBV11-2 and TRBJ2-7; TRBD1 matches 7 bases. The CDR3 is 14 amino acids. V shed 5 bases and J 5 bases; nucleotides not matched to a gene: 9. CDR1 and CDR2 (germline): SGHAT, FQNNGV. CDR3 amino acids: CASSTSGDRHEQYF. The DNA for the CDR3 is TGTGCCAGCAGCACCTCCGGGGACAGACACGAGCAGTACTTC.

The sample holds many counts of this clonotype. This rearrangement joins TRBV12-5 to TRBJ1-3; D is ambiguous. CDR3 length: 16 residues. The germline V and J ends were trimmed by 2 bases and 0 bases, with 11 bases remaining between them. The germline V gene encodes CDR1 LGHNT and CDR2 FRNRAP. The CDR3: CASGLKRGTSGNTIYF. CDR3 nucleotide sequence: TGTGCTAGTGGTTTGAAACGGGGAACCTCTGGAAACACCATATATTTT. Filled out from reference TRBV12-5 and TRBJ1-3, the complete variable domain reads DARVTQTPRHKVTEMGQEVTMRCQPILGHNTVFWYRQTMMQGLELLAYFRNRAPLDDSGMPKDRFSAEMPDATLATLKIQPSEPRDSAVYFCASGLKRGTSGNTIYFGEGSWLTVV.

The chain combines TRBV5-1 with TRBJ2-5, with no clear D. The germline V and J ends were trimmed by 0 bases and 1 base, with 10 bases remaining between them. CDR3 size: 15 residues. CDR1 and CDR2 (germline): SGHRS, YFSETQ. This CDR3 reads CASSLGRRIQETQYF. The DNA of the CDR3 is TGCGCCAGCAGCTTGGGCAGGAGAATCCAAGAGACCCAGTACTTC.

The chain combines TRBV5-1 with TRBJ2-5; D ambiguous. The V end was cut by 6 bases, the J end by 1 base, with 10 bases between. The length of the CDR3 is 13 residues. Germline V gene data show CDR1 as SGHRS and CDR2 as YFSETQ. CDR3 residues: CASILESQETQYF. CDR3 nucleotides: TGCGCCAGCATTCTTGAGTCCCAAGAGACCCAGTACTTC.

The rearrangement links TRBV6-1 to TRBJ2-7, with TRBD1 identical over 9 bases. Germline lookup yields CDR1 MNHNS and CDR2 SASEGT. This CDR3 spans 14 amino acids. V was pared by 6 bases and J by 1 base, with 4 bases of the junction left unmatched. The CDR3 DNA reads TGTGCCAGCAGAGACAGGGGGAATTCCTACGAGCAGTACTTC. As protein: CASRDRGNSYEQYF.

This clonotype was seen a few times. Possible read error: a much larger clone is one base away. This chain joins TRBV12-3 or TRBV12-4 and TRBJ1-1; D is possibly TRBD1 (5 bases). There are 14 residues in the CDR3. The CDR3 region is CASSMTRGETGAFF. DNA for the CDR3: TGTGCCAGCAGCATGACGAGGGGAGAGACTGGAGCTTTCTTT.

This clonotype was recorded a few times. The J gene is TRBJ2-2, the V gene TRBV5-1; a possible D gene is TRBD1 (5 bases). The ends were cut back, 4 bases at V and 4 bases at J, with 17 bases in the middle. The CDR3 spans 16 residues. Germline V CDR1 and CDR2: SGHRS, YFSETQ. CDR3 nucleotides: TGCGCCAGCAGCAGTGGATCAGGGCGCAGCACCGGGGAGCTGTTTTTT. Protein: CASSSGSGRSTGELFF.

This clonotype was counted many times. The chain combines TRBV7-9 with TRBJ1-2; 8 nucleotides agree with TRBD1. CDR1 and CDR2 from the germline V gene are SEHNR and FQNEAQ (reference sequence). Losses at the gene ends were 3 bases for V and 6 bases for J; bases not matched to a gene: 6. CDR3 length equals 14 residues. The CDR3, as DNA: TGTGCCAGCAGCTTGGAGACAGGGGTCCATGGCTACACCTTC. Its protein is CASSLETGVHGYTF. Full variable domain (outside the CDR3, taken from reference TRBV7-9 and TRBJ1-2): DTGVSQNPRHKITKRGQNVTFRCDPISEHNRLYWYRQTLGQGPEFLTYFQNEAQLEKSRLLSDRFSAERPKGSFSTLEIQRTEQGDSAMYLCASSLETGVHGYTFGSGTRLTVV.

As regards this clonotype: The junction differs from germline at one of its ends, possibly a read error. J is TRBJ2-7 and V is TRBV25-1, with D possibly being TRBD2 (5 bases). Germline V lookup: CDR1 MGHDK, CDR2 SYGVNS. The CDR3 consists of 17 residues. CDR3 loop: CASSESFRAADHYEQCF. CDR3 nucleotide sequence: TGTGCCAGCAGTGAATCCTTCAGAGCAGCGGACCACTACGAGCAGTGCTTC.

This clonotype was picked up many times. The rearrangement links TRBV2 to TRBJ2-5; 15 bases map to TRBD2. V lost 6 bases and J lost 1; bases outside the gene matches: 12. The CDR3 is 19 residues long. The germline gives CDR1 SNHLY, CDR2 FYNNEI. CDR3 coding DNA: TGTGCCAGCAGGTTTAAGGGACTAGCGGGAGGAAGTAGCCAAGAGACCCAGTACTTC. Encoded protein: CASRFKGLAGGSSQETQYF.

The CDR3: CASSLERGNYEQYF. CDR3 DNA sequence: TGTGCCAGCAGCTTAGAGCGTGGAAACTACGAGCAGTACTTC. This chain joins TRBV7-6 and TRBJ2-7; no clear D gene. The CDR3 totals 14 residues. Germline loops: CDR1 SGHVS, CDR2 FNYEAQ. Trimming cost V 1 base and J 3 bases, with 10 bases left between them. Using reference TRBV7-6 and TRBJ2-7 for the parts outside the CDR3, the full variable domain is GAGVSQSPRYKVTKRGQDVALRCDPISGHVSLYWYRQALGQGPEFLTYFNYEAQQDKSGLPNDRFSAERPEGSISTLTIQRTEQRDSAMYRCASSLERGNYEQYFGPGTRLTVT.

This clonotype was picked up many times. This chain uses TRBV20-1 with TRBJ1-1, with a tentative D call TRBD1 (6 bases). CDR1 is DFQATT, CDR2 SNEGSKA, per germline (reference sequence). The length of the CDR3 is 15 residues. CDR3 bases: TGCAGCGCCATTACCTCGGGACATACGAACGATGAAGCTTTCTTT. Translated, it gives CSAITSGHTNDEAFF.

In this sample, this clonotype turned up many times. This sequence joins TRBV6-1 and TRBJ2-7; D is uncertain. This CDR3 region has 13 residues. V lost 0 bases to trimming and J lost 6 bases, with 9 bases between them. Germline CDR1 reads MNHNS; CDR2 reads SASEGT. The CDR3 bases are TGTGCCAGCAGTGAAGCGCTAGGGCTCGAGCAGTACTTC. Encoded protein: CASSEALGLEQYF.